This T cell receptor (beta chain) was documented in a study of long-term antiretroviral therapy in people with HIV (dated by TCRdb to between 2021 and 2022). Study-level background: The earliest samples were collected about a decade before the 2015 WHO recommendation for immediate ART, when ART was typically delayed until CD4 counts fell. A retrospective serial study tested whether ART initiation and durable HIV suppression were associated with changes in peripheral blood TRB repertoire composition and diversity. Among the 30 to 35 participants with HIV, about a dozen were female. The cohort contributed 150 to 200 cryopreserved PBMC samples from a few dozen adults with confirmed HIV infection, collected serially over a mean of approximately 6 years (range 1-12). No cross-contamination during QIAcube processing turned up in test extractions that ran a monoclonal T-cell line alongside about 30 polyclonal samples.

Regarding this clone: This receptor's antigen is unknown. The sample holds no much larger clone one base away, and base qualities are not on file.

To be included, a participant needed at least one PBMC sample from before ART initiation plus at least two post-ART samples. All participants with HIV were treated in the United States of America. Before DNA extraction, cryopreserved samples of roughly 0.85-10 million PBMC were thawed and washed. At the time of the earliest PBMC sample, participants with HIV were aged between roughly 20 and 60 years. PBMC samples were contributed by each participant from 1-4 timepoints before ART initiation and 2-8 timepoints after ART initiation, with a median of 7 samples. Serial HIV viral load, CD4+ T-cell count, ART history and demographic data were obtained for every participant. Using a Qiagen kit on a QIAcube, genomic DNA was extracted from unsorted PBMC, with samples processed in batches of 12. The immunoSEQ hsTCRB v3.0 assay was used at survey level resolution for TRB variable region sequencing. A depth of 40,000-50,000 T-cell genomes per sample was targeted for TRB sequencing. An Illumina MiSeq with a v3 150-cycle kit was used to sequence the pooled TRB libraries. In the authors' own workflow: Repertoire analysis was run in R within a reproducible Nextflow workflow that covered QC, data transformation and analysis. Custom analyses were implemented in LymphoSeq2, an R package for AIRR-Seq data exploration. A few samples yielding fewer than 5000 total TRB sequences were excluded, leaving 188 analyzed HIV repertoires. Of the roughly 180 retained HIV repertoires, almost 60 were collected before and under 150 after ART initiation. Repertoires were downsampled to 5000 TRB nucleotide sequences, and summary statistics were averaged over 100 downsampling iterations. TRB sequences were retained for analysis only if CDR3 regions of at least seven amino acids were present. A Shannon entropy-derived clonality score and the Gini coefficient were used to measure diversity. In the repertoire networks, any two of the top 5000 CDR3 amino acid sequences were linked whenever the two sequences differed by an edit distance of one. For TRB CDR3 amino acid sequences, antigen specificity groups and MHC restriction were predicted with GLIPH2. CDR3 amino acid sequences were matched against VDJdb and McPAS-TCR to flag known CMV, EBV, HIV or tissue antigen associations. Pre-ART, post-ART and control groups were compared with Wilcoxon signed-rank tests and Holm-Bonferroni correction. Imported from immuneACCESS, the table was reduced by TCRdb to in-frame sequences with V and J called. These copies leave out some clones; in studies compared against another copy, an unresolved V gene accounts for under half, and the cause of the remainder is not known. V and J calls and clone size come straight from that table; D and trimming were deduced from the DNA. In this sample the table shows 45,000 or so clones, approximately 94% of which occur a single time. Around 2.1% of the sample is held by the ten biggest clonotypes.

Broad study findings and their caveats: HIV repertoires had narrower CDR3 length ranges than controls, and the network structure suggested an antigen-experienced repertoire that shifted only slightly toward naive after ART. No data were available on ART adherence, viral resistance or therapy changes, limiting inferences about post-ART repertoire changes. Owing to limited PBMC availability, only the TCR beta chain was sequenced, without alpha chain pairing. The repertoire was dominated across all time points by expanded TRB clones identified before ART initiation, although this dominance was seen to fluctuate and to decrease in many PLHIV after ART. Starting ART was linked to a significant rise in TRB diversity, yet even after long-term ART the diversity remained significantly lower than in transplant donor controls. Samples dated from the mid-2000s to the late 2010s, and the ART regimens used may be less effective than current ones. Unsorted PBMC were profiled instead of sorted CD4+ and CD8+ T cells because pre-ART samples had limited cell numbers.

The germline V gene (reference sequence) gives CDR1 as SEHNR and CDR2 as FQNEAQ. The junction carries 19 bases between V and J, which are trimmed by 3 bases and 10 bases respectively. The CDR3 holds 15 amino acids from the cysteine to the phenylalanine. Only CDR3 DNA is held: 45 bases, read in frame from base 1. Here the chain combines TRBV7-9 and TRBJ2-1; a tentative D match to TRBD1 spans 6 bases. The source was unsorted PBMCs, collected around 9 years after starting antiretroviral therapy. The clonotype originates from a young man with HIV. The DNA reads TGTGCCAGCAGCTTCCGGACAGATTTATACAGGGAGCAGTTCTTC. Its protein product is CASSFRTDLYREQFF.